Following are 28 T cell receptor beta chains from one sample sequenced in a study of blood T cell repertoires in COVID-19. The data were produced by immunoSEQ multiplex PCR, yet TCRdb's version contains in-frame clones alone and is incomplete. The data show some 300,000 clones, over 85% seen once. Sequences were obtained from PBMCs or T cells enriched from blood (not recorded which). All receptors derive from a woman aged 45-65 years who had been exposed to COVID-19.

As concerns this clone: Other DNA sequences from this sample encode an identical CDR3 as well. CDR3 in DNA: TGTGCCAGCAGCTTGGGCGGGATCCAAGAGACCCAGTACTTC. Translating gives CASSLGGIQETQYF. The chain joins TRBV7-2 to TRBJ2-5, with D maybe TRBD2 (6 bases). This CDR3 is 14 amino acids long. Trimming cost V 3 bases and J 1 base, with 9 bases left between them. Per the germline V gene, CDR1 is SGHTA and CDR2 is FQGNSA.

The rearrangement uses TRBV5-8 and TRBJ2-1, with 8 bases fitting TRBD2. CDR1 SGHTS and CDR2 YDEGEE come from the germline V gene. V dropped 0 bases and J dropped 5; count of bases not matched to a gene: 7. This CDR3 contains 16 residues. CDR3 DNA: TGTGCCAGCAGCTTGGTTTGGACTAGCCTTGACAATGAGCAGTTCTTC. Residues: CASSLVWTSLDNEQFF. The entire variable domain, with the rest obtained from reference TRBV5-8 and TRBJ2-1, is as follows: EAGVTQSPTHLIKTRGQQATLRCSPISGHTSVYWYQQALGLGLQFLLWYDEGEERNRGNFPPRFSGRQFPNYSSELNVNALELEDSALYLCASSLVWTSLDNEQFFGPGTRLTVL.

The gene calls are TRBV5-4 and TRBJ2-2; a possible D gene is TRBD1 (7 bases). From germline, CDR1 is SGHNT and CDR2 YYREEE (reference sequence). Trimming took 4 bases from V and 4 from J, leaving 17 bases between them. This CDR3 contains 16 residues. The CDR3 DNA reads TGTGCCAGCAGCCTGGATTCAGGGGGGCGCACCGGGGAGCTGTTTTTT. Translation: CASSLDSGGRTGELFF.

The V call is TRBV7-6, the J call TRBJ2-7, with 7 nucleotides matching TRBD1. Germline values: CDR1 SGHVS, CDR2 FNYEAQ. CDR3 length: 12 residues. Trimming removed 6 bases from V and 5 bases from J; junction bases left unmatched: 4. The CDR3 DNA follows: TGTGCCAGCAGTTCGACAGGGAACGAGCAGTACTTC. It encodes CASSSTGNEQYF.

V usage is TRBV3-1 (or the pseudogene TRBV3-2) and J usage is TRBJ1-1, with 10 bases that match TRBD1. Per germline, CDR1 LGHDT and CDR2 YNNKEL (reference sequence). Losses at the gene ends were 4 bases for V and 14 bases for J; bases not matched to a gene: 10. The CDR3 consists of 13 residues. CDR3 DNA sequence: TGTGCCAGCAGCCTGGACAGGGGGTACCTGCTCTTCTTT. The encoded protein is CASSLDRGYLLFF.

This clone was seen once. CDR3 coding DNA: TGTGCCAGCAGGGGACAGGGGTTGGCTGAAGCTTTCTTT. Its protein product is CASRGQGLAEAFF. The chain has TRBV2 and TRBJ1-1; the match to TRBD1 covers 10 bases. Germline CDR1 and CDR2: SNHLY and FYNNEI. The junction had 4 bases not matched to a gene; V was cut back by 6 bases and J by 6 bases. The CDR3 spans 13 residues.

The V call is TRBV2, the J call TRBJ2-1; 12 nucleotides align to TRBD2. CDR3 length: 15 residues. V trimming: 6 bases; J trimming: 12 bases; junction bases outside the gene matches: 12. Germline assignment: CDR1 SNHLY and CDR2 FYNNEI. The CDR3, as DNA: TGTGCCAGCAGGCTGACTAGCGGGGGAAACATCGGGCAGTTCTTC. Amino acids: CASRLTSGGNIGQFF.

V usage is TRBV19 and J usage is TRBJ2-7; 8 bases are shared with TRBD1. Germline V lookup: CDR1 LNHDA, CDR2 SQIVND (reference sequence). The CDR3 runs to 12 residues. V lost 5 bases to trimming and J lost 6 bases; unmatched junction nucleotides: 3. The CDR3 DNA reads TGTGCCAGTAGTGGGACAGGACGCGAGCAGTACTTC. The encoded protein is CASSGTGREQYF.

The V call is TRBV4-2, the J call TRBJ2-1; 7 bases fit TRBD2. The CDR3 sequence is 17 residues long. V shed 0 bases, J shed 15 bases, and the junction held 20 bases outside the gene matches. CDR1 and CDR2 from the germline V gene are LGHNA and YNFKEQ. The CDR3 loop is CASSQDQIKRGLPWVFF. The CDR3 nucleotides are TGTGCCAGCAGCCAAGATCAAATTAAGCGGGGCCTCCCTTGGGTGTTCTTC.

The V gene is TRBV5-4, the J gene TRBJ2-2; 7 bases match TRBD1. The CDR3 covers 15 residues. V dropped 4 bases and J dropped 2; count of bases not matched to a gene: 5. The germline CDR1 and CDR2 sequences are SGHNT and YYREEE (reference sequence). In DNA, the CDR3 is TGTGCCAGCAGCACCTACAGGGGTAACACCGGGGAGCTGTTTTTT. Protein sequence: CASSTYRGNTGELFF.

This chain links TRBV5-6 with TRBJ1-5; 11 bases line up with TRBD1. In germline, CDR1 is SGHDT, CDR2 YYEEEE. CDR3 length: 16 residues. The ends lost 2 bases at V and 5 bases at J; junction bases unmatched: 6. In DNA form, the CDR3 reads TGTGCCAGCAGCTTCCAGGGACAGGGGGAATATCAGCCCCAGCATTTT. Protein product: CASSFQGQGEYQPQHF. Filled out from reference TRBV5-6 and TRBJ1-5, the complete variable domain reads DAGVTQSPTHLIKTRGQQVTLRCSPKSGHDTVSWYQQALGQGPQFIFQYYEEEERQRGNFPDRFSGHQFPNYSSELNVNALLLGDSALYLCASSFQGQGEYQPQHFGDGTRLSIL.

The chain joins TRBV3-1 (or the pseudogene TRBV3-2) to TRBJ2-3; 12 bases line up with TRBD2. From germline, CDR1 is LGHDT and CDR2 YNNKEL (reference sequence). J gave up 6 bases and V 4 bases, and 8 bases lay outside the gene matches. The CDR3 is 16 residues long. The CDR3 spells CASSRRLAGASDTQYF. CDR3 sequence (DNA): TGTGCCAGCAGCCGCCGACTAGCGGGGGCTTCGGATACGCAGTATTTT.

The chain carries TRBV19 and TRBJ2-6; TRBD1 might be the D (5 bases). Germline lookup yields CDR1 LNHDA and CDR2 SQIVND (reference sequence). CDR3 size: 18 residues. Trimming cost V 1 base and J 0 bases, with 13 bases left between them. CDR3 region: CASSIVIQGSSGANVLTF. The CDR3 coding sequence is TGTGCCAGTAGTATAGTGATTCAGGGCAGCTCTGGGGCCAACGTCCTGACTTTC.

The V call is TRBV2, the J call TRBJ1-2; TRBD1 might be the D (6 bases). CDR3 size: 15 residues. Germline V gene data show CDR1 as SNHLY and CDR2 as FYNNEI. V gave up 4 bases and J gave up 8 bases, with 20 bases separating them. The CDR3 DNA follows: TGTGCCAGCAGTGGGGGTGGGGGCCTCTATACCGGCTACACCTTC. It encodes CASSGGGGLYTGYTF.

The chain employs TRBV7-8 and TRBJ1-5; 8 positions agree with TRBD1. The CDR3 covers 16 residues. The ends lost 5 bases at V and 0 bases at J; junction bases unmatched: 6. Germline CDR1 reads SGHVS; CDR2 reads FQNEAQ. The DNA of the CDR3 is TGTGCCAGCAGCCCATGGACAGGGTATAGCAATCAGCCCCAGCATTTT. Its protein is CASSPWTGYSNQPQHF.

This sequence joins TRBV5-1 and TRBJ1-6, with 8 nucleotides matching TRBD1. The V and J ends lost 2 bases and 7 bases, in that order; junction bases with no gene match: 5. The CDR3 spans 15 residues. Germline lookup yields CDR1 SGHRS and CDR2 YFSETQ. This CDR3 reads CASSFKDRANSPLHF. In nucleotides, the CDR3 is TGCGCCAGCAGCTTTAAGGACAGGGCGAATTCACCCCTCCACTTT.

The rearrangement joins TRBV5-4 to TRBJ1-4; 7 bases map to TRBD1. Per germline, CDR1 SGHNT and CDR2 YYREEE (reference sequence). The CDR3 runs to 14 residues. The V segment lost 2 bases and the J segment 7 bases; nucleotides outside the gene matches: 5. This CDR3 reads CASSLQGKGEKLFF. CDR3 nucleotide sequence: TGTGCCAGCAGCTTACAGGGGAAAGGTGAAAAACTGTTTTTT.

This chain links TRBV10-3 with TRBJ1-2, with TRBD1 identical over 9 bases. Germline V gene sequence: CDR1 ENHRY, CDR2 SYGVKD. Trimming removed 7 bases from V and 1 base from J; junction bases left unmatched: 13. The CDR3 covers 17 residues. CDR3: CAITQPTTGGSNYGYTF. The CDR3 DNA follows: TGTGCCATCACCCAACCTACGACAGGGGGGAGTAACTATGGCTACACCTTC.

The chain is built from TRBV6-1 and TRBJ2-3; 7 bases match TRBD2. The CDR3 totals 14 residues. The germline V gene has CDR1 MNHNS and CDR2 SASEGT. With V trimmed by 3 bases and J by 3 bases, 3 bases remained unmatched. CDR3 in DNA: TGTGCCAGCAGTGACGCGGGGGTGACAGATACGCAGTATTTT. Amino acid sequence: CASSDAGVTDTQYF.

CDR3 nucleotide sequence: TGTGCCAGCAGCCTGGGGACTATCTCCTACGAGCAGTACTTC. Encoded protein: CASSLGTISYEQYF. This chain connects TRBV3-1 (or the pseudogene TRBV3-2) to TRBJ2-7; 7 bases agree with TRBD2. The CDR3 length is 14 residues. Looked up from germline, CDR1 is LGHDT and CDR2 is YNNKEL (reference sequence). The V and J ends lost 4 bases and 0 bases, in that order; junction bases with no gene match: 3.

Here the CDR3 reads CASSQAKTVSGNTIYF. The CDR3 bases are TGTGCCAGCAGCCAAGCCAAGACAGTCTCTGGAAACACCATATATTTT. The genes are TRBV3-1 (or the pseudogene TRBV3-2) and TRBJ1-3; tentatively, D is TRBD1 (5 bases). CDR1 is LGHDT, CDR2 YNNKEL, per germline (reference sequence). The CDR3 covers 16 residues. V lost 1 base and J lost 0, with 10 bases in between.

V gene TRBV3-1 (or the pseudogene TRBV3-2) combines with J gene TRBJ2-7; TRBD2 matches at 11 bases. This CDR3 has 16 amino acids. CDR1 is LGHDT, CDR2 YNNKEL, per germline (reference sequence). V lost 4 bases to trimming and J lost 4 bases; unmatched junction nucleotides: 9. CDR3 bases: TGTGCCAGCAGCCTTTTCCCTAGCGGGGGGACATACGAGCAGTACTTC. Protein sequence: CASSLFPSGGTYEQYF.

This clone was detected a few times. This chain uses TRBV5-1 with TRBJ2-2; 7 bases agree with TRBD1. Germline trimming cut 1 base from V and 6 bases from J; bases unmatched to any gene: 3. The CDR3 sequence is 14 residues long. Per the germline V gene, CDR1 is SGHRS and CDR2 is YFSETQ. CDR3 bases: TGCGCCAGCAGCTTGAAGACAGGGCCCGGGGAGCTGTTTTTT. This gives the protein CASSLKTGPGELFF.

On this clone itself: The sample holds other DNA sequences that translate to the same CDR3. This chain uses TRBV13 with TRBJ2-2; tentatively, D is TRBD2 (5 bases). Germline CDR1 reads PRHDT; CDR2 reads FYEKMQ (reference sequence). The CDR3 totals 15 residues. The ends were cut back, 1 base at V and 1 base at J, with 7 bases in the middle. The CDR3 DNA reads TGTGCCAGCAGCTTAGATCGGGGGAACACCGGGGAGCTGTTTTTT. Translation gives CASSLDRGNTGELFF.

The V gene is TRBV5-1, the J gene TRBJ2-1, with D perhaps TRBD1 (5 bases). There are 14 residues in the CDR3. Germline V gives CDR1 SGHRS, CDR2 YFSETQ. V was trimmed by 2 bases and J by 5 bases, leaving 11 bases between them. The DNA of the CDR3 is TGCGCCAGCAGCTTCGACGCCAGGGACAATGAGCAGTTCTTC. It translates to CASSFDARDNEQFF.

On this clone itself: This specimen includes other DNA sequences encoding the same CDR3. As DNA, the CDR3 is TGTGCCAGCAGAAAAACAGGAGCTGGAAACACCATATATTTT. It specifies CASRKTGAGNTIYF. V gene TRBV28 combines with J gene TRBJ1-3; D perhaps matches TRBD1 (5 bases). V was trimmed by 6 bases and J by 2 bases, leaving 11 bases between them. The germline V gene has CDR1 MDHEN and CDR2 SYDVKM. This CDR3 has 14 amino acids.

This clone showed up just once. The CDR3 region has the DNA TGTGCCAGCTCACCATCGGTAGCGGGGGGCCGGAACACCGGGGAGCTGTTTTTT. Protein product: CASSPSVAGGRNTGELFF. The V gene is TRBV18, the J gene TRBJ2-2; 10 bases are shared with TRBD2. Unmatched junction bases numbered 7, after V lost 2 bases and J lost 1 base. The CDR3 runs 18 residues. The germline V gene encodes CDR1 KGHSH and CDR2 LQKENI.

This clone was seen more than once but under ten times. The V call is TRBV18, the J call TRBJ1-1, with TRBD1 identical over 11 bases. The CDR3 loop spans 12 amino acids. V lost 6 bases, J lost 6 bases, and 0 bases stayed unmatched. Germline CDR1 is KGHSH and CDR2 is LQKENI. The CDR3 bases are TGTGCCAGCTCGGGACAGGGGGCTGAAGCTTTCTTT. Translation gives CASSGQGAEAFF. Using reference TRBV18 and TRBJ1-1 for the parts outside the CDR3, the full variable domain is NAGVMQNPRHLVRRRGQEARLRCSPMKGHSHVYWYRQLPEEGLKFMVYLQKENIIDESGMPKERFSAEFPKEGPSILRIQQVVRGDSAAYFCASSGQGAEAFFGQGTRLTVV.